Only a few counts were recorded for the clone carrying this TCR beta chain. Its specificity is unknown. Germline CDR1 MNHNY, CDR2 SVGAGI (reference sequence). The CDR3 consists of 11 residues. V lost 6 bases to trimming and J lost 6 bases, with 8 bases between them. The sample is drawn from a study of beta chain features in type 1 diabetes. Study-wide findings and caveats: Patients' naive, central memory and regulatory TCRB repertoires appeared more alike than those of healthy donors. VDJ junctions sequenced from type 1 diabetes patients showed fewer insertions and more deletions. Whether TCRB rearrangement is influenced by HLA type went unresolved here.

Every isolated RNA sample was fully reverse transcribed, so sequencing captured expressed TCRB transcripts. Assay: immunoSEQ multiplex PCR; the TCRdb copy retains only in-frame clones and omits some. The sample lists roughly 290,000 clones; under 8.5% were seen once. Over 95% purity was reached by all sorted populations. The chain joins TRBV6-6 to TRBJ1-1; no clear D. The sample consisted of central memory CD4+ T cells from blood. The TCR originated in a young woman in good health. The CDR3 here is CASRVHAEAFF. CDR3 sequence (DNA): TGTGCCAGCAGGGTCCACGCTGAAGCTTTCTTT.